The clone carrying this T cell receptor (beta chain) was recorded once. Under the authors' procedure: Amplification of reference gene primers provided the estimated nucleated cell counts. Produced via immunoSEQ multiplex PCR; TCRdb's table is partial and in-frame only. The V and J calls and the clone size are those of that table, but D and trimming were determined from the DNA. The table shows 200,000 to 250,000 clones, with around 84% occurring only once. This sample is drawn from a study of blood T cell repertoires in COVID-19. Study-wide background: Sites across the United States, Italy and Spain contributed samples from acute and convalescent COVID-19. PBMCs, B-cell-depleted T cells, or T cells were the source of the cDNA or gDNA that made up the material.

The CDR3 has 13 amino acids. Per the germline V gene, CDR1 is MNHNS and CDR2 is SASEGT. The V end was cut by 3 bases, the J end by 11 bases, with 16 bases between. The receptor's source is a woman between 65 and 79 years old with active or convalescent COVID-19. The chain recombines TRBV6-1 with TRBJ1-1; tentative D call: TRBD1 (5 bases). The sample comprised peripheral blood. In DNA, the CDR3 is TGTGCCAGCAGTGAGAGAGCAGGGCTAGAGGCTTTCTTT. Translation gives CASSERAGLEAFF.